This TCR beta chain was captured in a study of blood T cells in healthy people across ages. With a J-beta primer mix and a sample-barcoded 5' primer, a second PCR ran roughly 6 to 11 cycles. TCRdb reprocessed the 5' RACE reads via MiXCR and lists one record per CDR3 protein. The profile shows approximately 670,000 distinct CDR3 sequences, around 41% of them singletons. The length of the CDR3 is 18 residues. The V gene end was trimmed by 1 base and the J gene end by 1 base; junction bases not matched to a gene: 10. Germline V gene data show CDR1 as LGHNA and CDR2 as YNFKEQ. The sequenced sample consisted of blood. This TCR derives from a man older than 75 in good health. The chain is built from TRBV4-2 and TRBJ2-3; 8 bases agree with TRBD2. DNA of the CDR3: TGTGCCAGCAGCCAAGCAACAAGCGGGGGCCGGGGCACAGATACGCAGTATTTT. This encodes CASSQATSGGRGTDTQYF.